The rows below give T cell receptor beta chains drawn from one sample of a study of shared clonotypes between healthy human individuals. Produced via immunoSEQ multiplex PCR; TCRdb's table is partial and in-frame only. Found here are more than 600,000 clones, 92% of them singletons; the top ten hold approximately 24%. Input material: naive CD8+ T cells sorted from blood. The receptor set was obtained from a young man in good health. The CDR3 runs from the conserved cysteine through the conserved F or W. The order of the fields is J gene, V gene, D gene, CDR3 protein. A D gene is named only where the DNA matches it firmly.

TRBJ2-5	TRBV27	.	CASSRGRGTQYF
TRBJ2-7	TRBV14	.	CASSTGTLSYEQYF
TRBJ2-5	TRBV5-4	TRBD1	CASSPTGDSSKTQYF
TRBJ1-2	TRBV5-1	.	CASSPWGGESSDGYTF
TRBJ2-1	TRBV29-1	.	CSWLRDTEQFF
TRBJ1-1	TRBV25-1	.	CASRLYTEAFF
TRBJ1-1	TRBV28	.	CASSFLAGTMNTEAFF
TRBJ2-6	TRBV2	TRBD1	CASRWTGNSGANVLTF
TRBJ1-4	TRBV14	.	CASSLPTGQTNEKLFF
TRBJ1-2	TRBV7-9	.	CASTGGSNYGYTF
TRBJ2-3	TRBV11-2	.	CASSLEAYGTQYF
TRBJ2-3	TRBV7-2	.	CASSLVSGRKYF
TRBJ2-2	TRBV11-3	.	CASSSVWGSDTGELFF
TRBJ2-3	TRBV7-9	.	CASSLPHRSSTDTQYF
TRBJ2-3	TRBV4-1	TRBD2	CASSPRPGTSGTYF
TRBJ2-7	TRBV6-1	.	CASSETGLATYEQYF
TRBJ2-1	TRBV4-1	TRBD2	CASSHRTSGTNNEQFF
TRBJ1-5	TRBV7-9	.	CASSLNSNQPQHF
TRBJ1-2	TRBV6-1	TRBD1	CASSTRDRWGYTF
TRBJ2-7	TRBV27	TRBD2	CASSGTSVLNEQYF
TRBJ2-7	TRBV25-1	TRBD1	CASSGDRVYEQYF
TRBJ1-2	TRBV4-1	.	CASKGQAYGYTF
TRBJ2-7	TRBV4-1	TRBD2	CASSQDPGLAYEQYF
TRBJ1-1	TRBV4-1	.	CASSQDLFPPPEAFF
TRBJ2-5	TRBV10-1	TRBD2	CASSHTSGIHQETQYF
TRBJ2-7	TRBV28	TRBD1	CASRGSTGASLFVQYF
TRBJ2-1	TRBV13	.	CASSLGTGREQFF
TRBJ2-4	TRBV20-1	.	CSARDSGIQYF
TRBJ2-5	TRBV7-9	.	CASSFLKQGFQETQYF
TRBJ1-1	TRBV9	.	CASSVSGDLANTEAFF
TRBJ1-4	TRBV27	.	CASSLSIGSYEKLFF
TRBJ2-1	TRBV2	TRBD2	CASPLAGDHSYNEQFF
TRBJ1-2	TRBV7-8	.	CASSLNHLQLSYGYTF
TRBJ2-7	TRBV7-9	TRBD1	CASSQDVTGTGAYEQYF
TRBJ2-1	TRBV7-9	.	CASSLAGGILNEQFF
TRBJ2-7	TRBV27	.	CASSFISGLSYEQYF
TRBJ1-1	TRBV29-1	.	CSVLLLSGAETEAFF
TRBJ1-5	TRBV10-2	.	CASSPGQYNQPQHF
TRBJ2-2	TRBV4-1	TRBD1	CASSQTVYRGLTGELFF
TRBJ2-1	TRBV7-2	TRBD2	CASELAGGNEQFF
TRBJ1-2	TRBV6-5	.	CASSQRQVWNYGYTF
TRBJ1-1	TRBV19	.	CASSIPPARVSDTEAFF
TRBJ2-2	TRBV2	TRBD2	CASSELAGPTTGELFF
TRBJ2-2	TRBV15	.	CATDLTGTTGELFF
TRBJ2-5	TRBV6-1	.	CASSESGLETQYF
TRBJ2-7	TRBV14	.	CASSLRTASYEQYF